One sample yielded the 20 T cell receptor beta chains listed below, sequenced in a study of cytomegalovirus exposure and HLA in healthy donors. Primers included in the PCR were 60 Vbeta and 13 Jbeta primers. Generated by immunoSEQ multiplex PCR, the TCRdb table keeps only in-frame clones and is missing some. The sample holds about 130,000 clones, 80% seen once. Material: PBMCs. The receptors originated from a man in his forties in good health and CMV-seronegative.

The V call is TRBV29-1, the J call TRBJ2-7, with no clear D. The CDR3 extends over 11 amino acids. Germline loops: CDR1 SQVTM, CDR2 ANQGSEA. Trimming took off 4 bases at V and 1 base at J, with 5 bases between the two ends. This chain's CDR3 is CSVVLSYEQYF. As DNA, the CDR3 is TGCAGCGTTGTCCTTTCCTACGAGCAGTACTTC.

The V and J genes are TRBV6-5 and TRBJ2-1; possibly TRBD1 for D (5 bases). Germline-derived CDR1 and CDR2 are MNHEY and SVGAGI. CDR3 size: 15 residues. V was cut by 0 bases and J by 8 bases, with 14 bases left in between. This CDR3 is CASSYSGGAGYEQFF. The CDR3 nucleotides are TGTGCCAGCAGTTACTCGGGTGGGGCCGGCTATGAGCAGTTCTTC.

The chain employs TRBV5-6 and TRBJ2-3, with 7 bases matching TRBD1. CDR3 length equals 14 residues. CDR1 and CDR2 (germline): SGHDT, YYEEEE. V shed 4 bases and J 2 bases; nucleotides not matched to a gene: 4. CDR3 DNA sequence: TGTGCCAGCAGCACGGGACAGTACACAGATACGCAGTATTTT. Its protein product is CASSTGQYTDTQYF.

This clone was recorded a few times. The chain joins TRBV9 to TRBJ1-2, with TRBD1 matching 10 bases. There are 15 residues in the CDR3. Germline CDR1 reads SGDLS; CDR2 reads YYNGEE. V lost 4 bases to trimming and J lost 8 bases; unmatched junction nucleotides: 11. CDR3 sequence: CASSPRFDRGHGYTF. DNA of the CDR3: TGTGCCAGCAGCCCCCGATTCGACAGGGGGCACGGCTACACCTTC.

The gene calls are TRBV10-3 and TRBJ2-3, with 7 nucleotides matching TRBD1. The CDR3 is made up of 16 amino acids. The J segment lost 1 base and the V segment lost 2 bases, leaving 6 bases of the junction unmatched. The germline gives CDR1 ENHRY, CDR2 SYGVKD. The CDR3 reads CAISEGQALGTDTQYF. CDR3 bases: TGTGCCATCAGTGAGGGACAGGCCCTTGGCACAGATACGCAGTATTTT.

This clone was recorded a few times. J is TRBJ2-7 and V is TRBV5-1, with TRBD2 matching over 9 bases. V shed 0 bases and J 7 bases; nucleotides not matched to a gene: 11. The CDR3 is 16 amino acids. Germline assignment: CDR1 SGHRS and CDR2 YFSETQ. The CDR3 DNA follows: TGCGCCAGCAGCTTGGGGCCAGCGGGGGGCATGGGGGAGCAGTACTTC. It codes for CASSLGPAGGMGEQYF.

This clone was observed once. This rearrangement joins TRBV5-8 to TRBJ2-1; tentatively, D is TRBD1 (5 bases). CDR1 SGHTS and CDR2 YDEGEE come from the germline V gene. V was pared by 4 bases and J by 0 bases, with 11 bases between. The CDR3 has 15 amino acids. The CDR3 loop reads CASSPRQSSYNEQFF. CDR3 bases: TGTGCCAGCAGCCCCCGACAGAGCTCCTACAATGAGCAGTTCTTC.

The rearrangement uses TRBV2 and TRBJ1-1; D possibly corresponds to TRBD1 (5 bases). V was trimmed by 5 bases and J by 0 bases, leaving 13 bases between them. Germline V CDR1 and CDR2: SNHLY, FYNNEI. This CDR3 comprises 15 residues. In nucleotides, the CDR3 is TGTGCCAGCAGTCAACAAGGGGCCTTGAACACTGAAGCTTTCTTT. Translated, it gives CASSQQGALNTEAFF.

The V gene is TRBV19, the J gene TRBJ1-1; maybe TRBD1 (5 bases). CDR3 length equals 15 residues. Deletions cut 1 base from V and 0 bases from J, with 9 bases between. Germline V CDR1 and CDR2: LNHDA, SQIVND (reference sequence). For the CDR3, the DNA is TGTGCCAGTAGTATAGTTGGGGCCGTGAACACTGAAGCTTTCTTT. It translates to CASSIVGAVNTEAFF.

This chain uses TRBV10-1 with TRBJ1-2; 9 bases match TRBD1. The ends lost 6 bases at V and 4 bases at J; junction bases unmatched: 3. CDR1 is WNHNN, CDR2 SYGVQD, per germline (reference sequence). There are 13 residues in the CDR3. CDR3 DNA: TGCGCCAGCAGCCGGGACAGGGTCTATGGCTACACCTTC. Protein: CASSRDRVYGYTF.

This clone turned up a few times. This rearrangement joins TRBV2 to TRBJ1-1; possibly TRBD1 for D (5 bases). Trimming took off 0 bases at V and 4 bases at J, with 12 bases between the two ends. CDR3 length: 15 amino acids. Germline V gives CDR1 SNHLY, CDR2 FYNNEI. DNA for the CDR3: TGTGCCAGCAGTGAAGCCCCGGGGGTGGGCACTGAAGCTTTCTTT. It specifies CASSEAPGVGTEAFF.

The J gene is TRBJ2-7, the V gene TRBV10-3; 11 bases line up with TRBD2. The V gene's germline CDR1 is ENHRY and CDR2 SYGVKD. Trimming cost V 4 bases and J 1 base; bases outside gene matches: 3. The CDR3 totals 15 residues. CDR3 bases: TGTGCCATCAGTGGACGACTAGCGGGATCCTACGAGCAGTACTTC. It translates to CAISGRLAGSYEQYF.

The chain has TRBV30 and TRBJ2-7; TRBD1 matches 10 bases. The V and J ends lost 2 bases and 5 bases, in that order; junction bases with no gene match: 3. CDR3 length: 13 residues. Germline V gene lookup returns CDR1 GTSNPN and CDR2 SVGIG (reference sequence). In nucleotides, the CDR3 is TGTGCCTGGAGTACGACAGGGGGCGACGAGCAGTACTTC. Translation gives CAWSTTGGDEQYF.

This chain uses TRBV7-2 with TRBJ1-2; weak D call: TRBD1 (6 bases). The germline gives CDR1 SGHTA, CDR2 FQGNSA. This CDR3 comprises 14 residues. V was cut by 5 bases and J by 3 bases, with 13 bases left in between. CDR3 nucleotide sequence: TGTGCCAGCAGCCCCCAAGGGGGAGACTATGGCTACACCTTC. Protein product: CASSPQGGDYGYTF.

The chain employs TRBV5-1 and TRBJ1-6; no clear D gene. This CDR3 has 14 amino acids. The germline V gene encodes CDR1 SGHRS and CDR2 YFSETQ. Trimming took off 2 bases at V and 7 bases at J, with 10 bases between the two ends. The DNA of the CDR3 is TGCGCCAGCAGCTTAGTTCGAGCCAATTCACCCCTCCACTTT. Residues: CASSLVRANSPLHF.

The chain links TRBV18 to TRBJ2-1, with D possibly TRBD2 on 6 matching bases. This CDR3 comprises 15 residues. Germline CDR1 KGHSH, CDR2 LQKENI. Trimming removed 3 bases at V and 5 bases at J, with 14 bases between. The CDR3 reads CASSPGTRSNNEQFF. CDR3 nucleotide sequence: TGTGCCAGCTCACCCGGGACTCGGAGTAACAATGAGCAGTTCTTC.

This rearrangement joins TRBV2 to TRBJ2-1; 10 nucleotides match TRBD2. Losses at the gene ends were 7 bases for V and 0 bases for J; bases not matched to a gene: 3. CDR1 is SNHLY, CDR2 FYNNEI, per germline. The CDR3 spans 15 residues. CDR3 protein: CASKGLASSYNEQFF. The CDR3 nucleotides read TGTGCCAGCAAGGGACTAGCGAGCTCCTACAATGAGCAGTTCTTC.

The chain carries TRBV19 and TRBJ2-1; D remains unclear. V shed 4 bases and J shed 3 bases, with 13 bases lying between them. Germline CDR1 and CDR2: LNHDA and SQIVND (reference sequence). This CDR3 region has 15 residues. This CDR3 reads CASSRLTLVYNEQFF. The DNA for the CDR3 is TGTGCCAGTAGTAGACTCACCCTAGTCTACAATGAGCAGTTCTTC.

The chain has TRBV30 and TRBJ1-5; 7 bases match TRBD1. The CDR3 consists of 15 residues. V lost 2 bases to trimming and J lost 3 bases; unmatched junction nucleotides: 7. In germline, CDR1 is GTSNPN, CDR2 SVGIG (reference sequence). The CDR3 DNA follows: TGTGCCTGGAGTCGTGAGGGGGCGGTCAATCAGCCCCAGCATTTT. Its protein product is CAWSREGAVNQPQHF.

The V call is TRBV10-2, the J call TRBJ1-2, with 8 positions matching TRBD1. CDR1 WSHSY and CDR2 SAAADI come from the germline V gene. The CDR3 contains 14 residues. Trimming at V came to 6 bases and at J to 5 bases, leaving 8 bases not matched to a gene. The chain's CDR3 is CASRGQGARYGYTF. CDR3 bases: TGCGCCAGCAGGGGTCAGGGGGCGCGATATGGCTACACCTTC.